This T cell receptor beta chain comes out of a study of shared clonotypes between healthy human individuals. Overall study findings and caveats: Rarefaction demonstrated incomplete sorted-subset sequencing despite large depth. Sampling used blood alone; tissue repertoires probably differ. Against clonotypes common to all four donors, non-shared ones had lower generation probabilities.

The V and J ends lost 7 bases and 6 bases, in that order; junction bases with no gene match: 2. The CDR3 runs 14 residues. Germline V gene lookup returns CDR1 LNHDA and CDR2 SQIVND (reference sequence). Assay: immunoSEQ multiplex PCR; the TCRdb copy retains only in-frame clones and omits some. The table lists about 1.5 million clones, 96% of them singletons. About this clone: Its matching antigen is unknown.

Sequencing input: naive CD4+ T cells sorted from blood. Subset of the sample: CD45RA+ positively selected. The receptor was derived from a man younger than 40 in good health. V is TRBV19 and J is TRBJ2-1, with 14 bases matching TRBD2. The CDR3: CASKGLAGVNEQFF. The CDR3, as DNA: TGTGCCAGTAAGGGACTAGCGGGAGTCAATGAGCAGTTCTTC.